These T cell receptor beta chains were read from a single sample in a study of glioma-infiltrating T cells. TCRdb called the multiplex PCR reads again in MiXCR, with one record for every CDR3 protein. The sample consists of 95,000 to 110,000 distinct CDR3 sequences, 25% to 35% of them appearing once. Sequenced material: glioma tissue, nonneoplastic brain tissue, or PBMCs (not recorded which). Every receptor here comes from a human donor with low-grade glioma or glioblastoma, undergoing nonglioma brain surgery, or in good health (not recorded which). Both conserved end residues are part of each CDR3. Each record gives: CDR3 protein, V gene.

cdr3_aa: CASSIPGQSEAFF
v_call: TRBV3-1

cdr3_aa: CASTSGQPSYEQYF
v_call: TRBV2

cdr3_aa: CSAIPGQGHYGYTF
v_call: TRBV20-1

cdr3_aa: CASSVGTEVYGYTF
v_call: TRBV19

cdr3_aa: CASSLVDSGETKYF
v_call: TRBV5-6

cdr3_aa: CASSPVAGGTTGELFF
v_call: TRBV5-1

cdr3_aa: CASRRSVRSEAFF
v_call: TRBV2

cdr3_aa: CASSIMGGNQPQHF
v_call: TRBV19

cdr3_aa: CASSSGRQTSTDTQYF
v_call: TRBV5-4

cdr3_aa: CASSLTGGPGAETQYF
v_call: TRBV7-3

cdr3_aa: CSVGPGPEAQYF
v_call: TRBV29-1

cdr3_aa: CASSYAGFQETQYF
v_call: TRBV6-2/TRBV6-3

cdr3_aa: CASSLVKAGKATEAFF
v_call: TRBV5-1

cdr3_aa: CASRRTGSTDTQYF
v_call: TRBV12-3/TRBV12-4

cdr3_aa: CSARAIFGGELFF
v_call: TRBV20-1